This is a list of T cell receptor beta chains from one sample in a study of shared clonotypes between healthy human individuals. Assay used: immunoSEQ multiplex PCR; TCRdb lists only in-frame clones, some missing. The repertoire holds 1,100,000 or so clones, with about 84% as singletons. Sequenced input: memory CD4+ T cells from PBMCs. The receptors derive from a young man in good health. Some clones in this sample may be carry-over from other donors' samples. CDR3s include the opening cysteine and the closing phenylalanine or tryptophan. A D gene is named only where the DNA matches it firmly. Some rows have no size entry. The others give once, few or many, or a class for an expanded clone.

CDR3	DNA	V	J	size	D
CASRDRTGTHEKLFF	TGTGCCAGCAGGGACAGGACAGGAACTCATGAAAAACTGTTTTTT	TRBV2	TRBJ1-4	-	TRBD1
CAISGQEGTEAFF	TGTGCCATCAGTGGACAGGAGGGCACTGAAGCTTTCTTT	TRBV10-3	TRBJ1-1	-	-
CAWRVSGRGGEQFF	TGTGCCTGGAGGGTTAGCGGGAGGGGGGGTGAGCAGTTCTTC	TRBV30	TRBJ2-1	-	TRBD2
CASSSTYRETQYF	TGTGCCAGCAGTTCGACGTATAGGGAGACCCAGTACTTC	TRBV6-1	TRBJ2-5	-	-
CASSIGGQGNYEQYF	TGTGCCAGTAGTATTGGGGGACAGGGTAACTACGAGCAGTACTTC	TRBV19	TRBJ2-7	-	TRBD1
CSVEIGGGYTF	TGCAGCGTTGAAATAGGTGGTGGCTACACCTTC	TRBV29-1	TRBJ1-2	few	-
CASSPGPTGDIQYF	TGTGCCAGCAGCCCTGGACCTACGGGGGACATTCAGTACTTC	TRBV9	TRBJ2-4	-	-
CASSVGGRANEKLFF	TGTGCCAGCAGCGTAGGGGGAAGGGCTAATGAAAAACTGTTTTTT	TRBV9	TRBJ1-4	once	-
CASSFGKGGRGNEQFF	TGTGCCAGCAGTTTTGGTAAAGGCGGGAGGGGTAATGAGCAGTTCTTC	TRBV28	TRBJ2-1	many	TRBD2
CASSSTGTSAYEQYF	TGTGCCAGCAGTTCTACCGGGACATCCGCCTACGAGCAGTACTTC	TRBV7-2	TRBJ2-7	once	-
CASRGSVSADTQYF	TGCGCCAGCAGAGGCTCCGTTAGTGCAGATACGCAGTATTTT	TRBV5-1	TRBJ2-3	once	-
CASSVYGLNTEAFF	TGTGCCAGCAGTGTTTACGGATTGAACACTGAAGCTTTCTTT	TRBV2	TRBJ1-1	-	-
CASSRGTDYEQYF	TGCGCCAGCAGCCGAGGGACAGATTACGAGCAGTACTTC	TRBV5-1	TRBJ2-7	-	TRBD1
CASSLRGPNYGYTF	TGTGCCAGCAGTTTGAGGGGGCCCAACTATGGCTACACCTTC	TRBV28	TRBJ1-2	-	TRBD1
CASMGPGMGEQFF	TGTGCCAGCATGGGGCCGGGAATGGGTGAGCAGTTCTTC	TRBV11-1	TRBJ2-1	-	-
CSAGWETQYF	TGCAGCGCCGGGTGGGAGACCCAGTACTTC	TRBV29-1	TRBJ2-5	-	-